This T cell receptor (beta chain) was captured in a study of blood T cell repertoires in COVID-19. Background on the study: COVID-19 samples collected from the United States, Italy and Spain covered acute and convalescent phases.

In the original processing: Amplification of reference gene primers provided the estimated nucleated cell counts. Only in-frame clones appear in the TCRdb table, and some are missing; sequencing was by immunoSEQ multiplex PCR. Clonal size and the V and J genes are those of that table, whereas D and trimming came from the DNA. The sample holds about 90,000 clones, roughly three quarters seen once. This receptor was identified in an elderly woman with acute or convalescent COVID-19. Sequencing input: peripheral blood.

CDR3: CASSQDIAGQGFSPLHF. DNA of the CDR3: TGTGCCAGCAGCCAAGATATAGCGGGACAGGGCTTTTCACCCCTCCACTTT. V and J are TRBV3-1 (or the pseudogene TRBV3-2) and TRBJ1-6; 9 bases fit TRBD1. J lost 9 bases, V lost 0 bases, and 9 bases had no gene match. CDR3 length: 17 amino acids. Germline V gene lookup returns CDR1 LGHDT and CDR2 YNNKEL (reference sequence).